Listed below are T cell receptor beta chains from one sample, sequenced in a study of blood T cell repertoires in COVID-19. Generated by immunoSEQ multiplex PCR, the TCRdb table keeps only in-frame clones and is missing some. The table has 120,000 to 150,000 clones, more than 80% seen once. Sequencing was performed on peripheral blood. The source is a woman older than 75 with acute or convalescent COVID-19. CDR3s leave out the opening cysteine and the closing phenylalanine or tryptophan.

ASSSGFWVQPQH | TRBV19
ASSHVSSGNTIY | TRBV19
ASSQETSGGARTDTQY | TRBV4-2
AWGGQNEQY | TRBV30
ASSQTGADTQY | TRBV2
ASRSGIGDTQY | TRBV6-5
ASSSGHPMSEQY | TRBV28
ASSRDRGWDEQF | TRBV6-5
ASSFGGVWGNQPQH | TRBV5-6
ASSLGQSPDTQY | TRBV7-2
ASSYLRDSLLT | TRBV12-3/TRBV12-4
ASSFNQNRGSPLH | TRBV5-1
ASSPDSQNSPLH | TRBV7-2
ASSLGRDPYEQY | TRBV7-9
ASSYGQYGNTIY | TRBV6-5
ASSRQVDYGYT | TRBV3-1/TRBV3-2
AWSVGTTSTDTQY | TRBV30
ASSDPVGGVNYGYT | TRBV6-2/TRBV6-3
ASSLARGDYT | TRBV12-3/TRBV12-4
ASSDGSGRSYNEQF | TRBV25-1
ASSSTGGMGTGELF | TRBV19
ASSPSGGEVLAKNIQY | TRBV18
ASSPKGAITEAF | TRBV18
ASSFGPEAGTEAF | TRBV5-1
SVDTTDTQY | TRBV29-1
ASRQGASSTAGAF | TRBV25-1
AWSAPILAGERQETQY | TRBV30
ASSLEGTFNTNEKLF | TRBV11-2
ASSLTGQWLH | TRBV7-9
ASSYGQGTDGGYT | TRBV7-9
ASSSEYVSYNEQF | TRBV7-3
AWSAGLAGLHHNEQF | TRBV30
ASSRTGANEQF | TRBV5-1
ASSLGETGANVLT | TRBV28
ASSPQTSGVSYNEQF | TRBV5-1
ASSQESRRGEKLF | TRBV4-1
ASSPSRAGIDTQY | TRBV5-1
ASSQGLADNEQF | TRBV3-1/TRBV3-2
ASRVTGVNTEAF | TRBV7-2
ASGPGQGDYEQY | TRBV12-5
ACTLLQGARGAEAF | TRBV30
ASSLGAGTNTGELF | TRBV13
ASSPQAGQGSPLH | TRBV18
ASSLAPSGQGGGYT | TRBV5-1
ASSQDGGARTDTQY | TRBV3-1/TRBV3-2
ASSFGGYRDTQY | TRBV5-1
ASSKPFYRVRGLTTGYEQY | TRBV21-1
ASSQDRGIQSRETQY | TRBV19
ASRPRQGSYEQY | TRBV10-2